A selection of T cell receptor beta chains follows, all from one sample in a study of neurological immune-mediated disorders. TCRdb re-derived calls from the 5' RACE reads in MiXCR, one entry per CDR3 protein. Of tens of thousands of distinct CDR3 sequences listed, around 4% are singletons. Sequenced: PBMCs. These receptors were taken from a man aged 30 to 45 with multiple sclerosis. Both conserved end residues are trimmed from each CDR3. Not all rows give a size; the values are once, few, many and, for expanded clones, a class.

TRBJ1-2,TRBV28,few,ASSFLARDSSYGYT
TRBJ2-2,TRBV4-1,.,ASSQQENTVELF
TRBJ1-1,TRBV29-1,many,SVLYADIDTEAF
TRBJ1-2,TRBV5-1,many,ASSPDRNYGYT
TRBJ1-1,TRBV20-1,many,SAGQGSHLDTEAF
TRBJ2-7,TRBV20-1,few,SAIRGTSSYEQY
TRBJ1-1,TRBV5-1,many,ASSLVDDTEAF
TRBJ1-1,TRBV14,many,ASSQVGNTEAF
TRBJ2-3,TRBV5-6,many,ASSAFWRLAGALDTQY
TRBJ2-7,TRBV20-1,many,SARQGAGYEQY
TRBJ1-1,TRBV18,many,ASSPSSAGPEAF
TRBJ1-5,TRBV27,many,ASSLQGNQPQH
TRBJ2-1,TRBV9,many,ASSAGGLAGGGSDEQF
TRBJ2-3,TRBV5-1,many,ASSLAGGGTDTQY
TRBJ2-2,TRBV7-9,many,ASSPRVETGVGGELF
TRBJ2-3,TRBV7-9,many,ASSFPGTDTQY
TRBJ1-4,TRBV12-3/TRBV12-4,many,ASSLVEKLF
TRBJ1-5,TRBV27,many,ASSLRGVYQPQH